The subject of this entry is one T cell receptor beta chain. Its antigen is as yet unknown. The data originate from a study of shared clonotypes between healthy human individuals. Notes on the study in general: Despite large depth, rarefaction showed incomplete sorted-subset sequencing.

Sequencing was performed with immunoSEQ multiplex PCR; in TCRdb, only in-frame clones are kept and a portion is missing. Of around 980,000 clones listed, around 82% are singletons. There are 13 residues in the CDR3. Germline assignment: CDR1 SNHLY and CDR2 FYNNEI. V was cut by 1 base and J by 4 bases, with 7 bases left in between. This sequence was found in a young man in good health. Some clones in this sample may be carry-over from other donors' samples. Sequencing was done on a sample of memory CD4+ T cells from PBMCs. Subset defined: CD45RA-negative fraction. This sequence joins TRBV2 and TRBJ1-1; D unresolved. CDR3 residues: CASSEEQFTEAFF. In DNA, the CDR3 is TGTGCCAGCAGTGAAGAGCAGTTCACTGAAGCTTTCTTT.